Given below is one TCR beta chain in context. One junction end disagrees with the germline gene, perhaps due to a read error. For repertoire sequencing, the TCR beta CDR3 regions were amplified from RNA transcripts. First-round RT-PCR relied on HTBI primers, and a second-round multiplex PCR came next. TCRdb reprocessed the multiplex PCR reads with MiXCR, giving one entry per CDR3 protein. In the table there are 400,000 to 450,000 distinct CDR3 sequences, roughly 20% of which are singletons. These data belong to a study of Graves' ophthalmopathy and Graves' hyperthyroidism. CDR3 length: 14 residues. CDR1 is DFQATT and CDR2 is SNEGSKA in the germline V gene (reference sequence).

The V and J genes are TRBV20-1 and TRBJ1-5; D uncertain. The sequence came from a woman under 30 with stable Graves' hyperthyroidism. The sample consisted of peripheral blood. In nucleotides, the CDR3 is TGCAGTGCTAGAGCCCTTAGTTTGAATCAGCCTCAGCATTTT. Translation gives CSARALSLNQPQHF.